Presented here are 9 T cell receptor beta chains from one specimen sequenced in a study of T cell responses to AZD1222 COVID-19 vaccine. Sequenced by immunoSEQ multiplex PCR; TCRdb stores in-frame clones only, minus some. The repertoire holds some 200,000 clones, with more than 70% as singletons. Specimen: peripheral blood, collected 28 days after the second AZD1222 dose. Receptors were obtained from an adult who received the AZD1222 COVID-19 vaccine.

The V gene is TRBV3-1 (or the pseudogene TRBV3-2), the J gene TRBJ2-7, with TRBD2 identical over 9 bases. This CDR3 spans 15 amino acids. V lost 2 bases and J lost 6; bases outside the gene matches: 8. The germline gives CDR1 LGHDT, CDR2 YNNKEL (reference sequence). The chain's CDR3 is CASSQLLAGRREQYF. The CDR3 bases are TGTGCCAGCAGCCAATTGCTAGCGGGACGCCGCGAGCAGTACTTC.

The chain couples TRBV6-5 to TRBJ1-2; 7 bases match TRBD1. V dropped 5 bases and J dropped 4; count of bases not matched to a gene: 10. This CDR3 comprises 15 residues. CDR1 is MNHEY and CDR2 is SVGAGI in the germline V gene. The chain's CDR3 is CASSRPGTVVYGYTF. CDR3 bases: TGTGCCAGCAGTCGACCCGGGACAGTAGTCTATGGCTACACCTTC.

The chain is built from TRBV7-3 and TRBJ2-3, with 8 positions matching TRBD1. The CDR3 sequence is 13 residues long. The trim removed 6 bases at V and 4 bases at J, leaving 3 bases unmatched. Germline CDR1 and CDR2: SGHTA and FQGTGA. CDR3 sequence (DNA): TGTGCCAGCAGTCTACAGGGGGCAGATACGCAGTATTTT. It is translated as CASSLQGADTQYF.

This chain links TRBV28 with TRBJ1-6, with D hard to call. There are 14 residues in the CDR3. The germline V and J ends were trimmed by 6 bases and 10 bases, with 16 bases remaining between them. The germline V gene encodes CDR1 MDHEN and CDR2 SYDVKM. The DNA for the CDR3 is TGTGCCAGCAGCCCAGAGGGTAGAGAATCACCCCTCCACTTT. Translated: CASSPEGRESPLHF.

A single count supports this clone. Other DNA sequences in this sample translate to the same CDR3. The chain joins TRBV27 to TRBJ1-1; 9 positions agree with TRBD1. This CDR3 spans 13 amino acids. Looked up from germline, CDR1 is MNHEY and CDR2 is SMNVEV (reference sequence). Trimming cost V 6 bases and J 3 bases; bases outside gene matches: 2. The CDR3 DNA is TGTGCCAGCAGGGACAGGGGACACACTGAAGCTTTCTTT. It specifies CASRDRGHTEAFF.

V gene TRBV5-1 combines with J gene TRBJ1-4; 7 nucleotides match TRBD1. Unmatched junction bases numbered 3, after V lost 3 bases and J lost 4 bases. Germline CDR1 is SGHRS and CDR2 is YFSETQ. The CDR3 contains 14 residues. CDR3 in DNA: TGCGCCAGCAGCTCAGGACAGGTTAATGAAAAACTGTTTTTT. As protein: CASSSGQVNEKLFF.

To note about this clone: A read error may account for a junction end that differs from germline. The chain employs TRBV6-1 and TRBJ2-3, with D uncertain. Germline V gene data show CDR1 as MNHNS and CDR2 as SASEGT. CDR3 length: 12 residues. CDR3 DNA sequence: TGTGCCAGCAATGAAGGGTGGAATACGCAGTATTTT. The encoded protein is CASNEGWNTQYF.

This chain links TRBV28 with TRBJ2-5; 15 bases are a match to TRBD2. The CDR3 covers 16 residues. The germline gives CDR1 MDHEN, CDR2 SYDVKM. Unmatched junction bases numbered 9, after V lost 8 bases and J lost 5 bases. CDR3 in amino acids: CASQGTSGRSWETQYF. CDR3 coding DNA: TGTGCCAGCCAAGGGACTAGCGGGAGGTCTTGGGAGACCCAGTACTTC. The full variable domain, in which reference TRBV28 and TRBJ2-5 provide the parts outside the CDR3, is DVKVTQSSRYLVKRTGEKVFLECVQDMDHENMFWYRQDPGLGLRLIYFSYDVKMKEKGDIPEGYSVSREKKERFSLILESASTNQTSMYLCASQGTSGRSWETQYFGPGTRLLVL.

This rearrangement joins TRBV7-3 to TRBJ2-2, with 8 bases matching TRBD1. V trimming: 3 bases; J trimming: 6 bases; junction bases outside the gene matches: 12. The CDR3 sequence is 17 residues long. Germline V CDR1 and CDR2: SGHTA, FQGTGA. The CDR3 loop is CASSFLRRTGQAGELFF. The CDR3 DNA sequence: TGTGCCAGCAGCTTCCTTAGGCGGACAGGGCAGGCCGGGGAGCTGTTTTTT.